This T cell receptor beta chain was retrieved from a study of T cell changes during pregnancy in multiple sclerosis. The germline gives CDR1 MDHEN, CDR2 SYDVKM. This CDR3 is 14 amino acids long. V lost 6 bases and J lost 4, with 15 bases in between. Method: immunoSEQ multiplex PCR; TCRdb's copy keeps in-frame clones and lacks some. The sample has tens of thousands of clones, nearly 95% seen once. The starting material was CD4+ T cells from peripheral blood mononuclear cells, obtained after pregnancy. This rearrangement joins TRBV28 to TRBJ2-5; possible D gene TRBD1, 6 bases. The receptor's source is a female donor with multiple sclerosis, enrolled in a pregnancy study. The CDR3: CASSPDRRRETQYF. In nucleotides, the CDR3 is TGTGCCAGCAGCCCCGACAGGCGGAGAGAGACCCAGTACTTC.